This T cell receptor (beta chain) was observed in a study of cytomegalovirus exposure and HLA in healthy donors. Notes on the study in general: Most TCR sequences were seen very rarely across donors, but some public TCRs occurred in many. 150 to 200 TCR beta chains were listed as cytomegalovirus-associated. Reports showed the classifier diagnosing cytomegalovirus status with high specificity and sensitivity. The TCR clusters that emerged in the first cohort tended, a later analysis found, to co-occur in the 120 or so validation repertoires.

TCRdb keeps only in-frame clones here, not all; method: immunoSEQ multiplex PCR. The table lists approximately 180,000 clones, around nine tenths of them singletons. The CDR3 is made up of 17 amino acids. Germline CDR1 reads MGHRA; CDR2 reads YSYEKL. The V and J ends lost 1 base and 4 bases respectively, with 18 bases between them. About this clone itself: What it binds is not known.

The TCR originated in a man in his late teens or twenties in good health and CMV-seropositive. Sequencing was done on a sample of PBMCs. The chain is built from TRBV4-1 and TRBJ2-3, with D maybe TRBD2 (5 bases). The DNA for the CDR3 is TGCGCCAGCAGCCAAGTTATTATCTGGGAGTGGGCAGATACGCAGTATTTT. Translated: CASSQVIIWEWADTQYF.